This TCR beta chain was captured by sequencing in a study of T cell changes during pregnancy in multiple sclerosis. Generated by immunoSEQ multiplex PCR, the TCRdb table keeps only in-frame clones and is missing some. The table records some 46,000 clones, roughly nine tenths of them present only once. The CDR3 loop spans 15 amino acids. J gave up 4 bases and V 5 bases, and 10 bases lay outside the gene matches. Germline assignment: CDR1 SGHRS and CDR2 YFSETQ. The source of this sequence is a female donor with multiple sclerosis, enrolled in a pregnancy study. J is TRBJ1-2 and V is TRBV5-1; 8 positions match TRBD1. The source material was CD4+ T cells from peripheral blood mononuclear cells, sampled after pregnancy. As DNA, the CDR3 is TGCGCCAGCAGACAGACAGGGGCCTTTTCCTATGGCTACACCTTC. The encoded protein is CASRQTGAFSYGYTF.